Following are 8 T cell receptor beta chains from one sample sequenced in a study of shared clonotypes between healthy human individuals (dated by TCRdb to about 2020). For the CD8 naive samples, CD45RO-negative cells were positively selected for CCR7, yielding a CD45RA+CCR7+ population from which TemRA cells were excluded. The library was prepared using the immunoSEQ multiplex PCR assay. TCRdb's version of the immuneACCESS table is confined to in-frame rearrangements and falls short of the full clone set. An unresolved V gene accounts for under half of the shortfall where checked; the remainder is of unknown origin. In this sample the table shows millions of clones, just over 90% of which occur a single time. The top ten clonotypes cover roughly 1.7% of the sample. Sample: naive CD8+ T cells from PBMCs. This specimen's cell subset or site label, interpreted: CD45RA+CCR7+. The receptor set was obtained from a man aged 18-30 years in good health. Some clones in this sample may be carry-over from other donors' samples.

The chain links TRBV6-1 to TRBJ2-2; perhaps TRBD2 as D (7 bases). V was cut by 10 bases and J by 3 bases, with 18 bases left in between. The CDR3 sequence is 15 residues long. CDR1 is MNHNS, CDR2 SASEGT, per germline. The CDR3, as DNA: TGTGCCACCCGGTGGGGGGGCCTAGACACCGGGGAGCTGTTTTTT. This codes for CATRWGGLDTGELFF.

The rearrangement links TRBV7-9 to TRBJ2-3, with TRBD2 matching 7 bases. CDR1 and CDR2 (germline): SEHNR, FQNEAQ (reference sequence). The CDR3 covers 14 residues. The V and J ends lost 0 bases and 8 bases, in that order; junction bases with no gene match: 5. CDR3 DNA: TGTGCCAGCAGCTTAGCGCCCCGGGAGGCTACGCAGTATTTT. Its translation is CASSLAPREATQYF.

The gene calls are TRBV28 and TRBJ1-5; D gene unclear. Germline loops: CDR1 MDHEN, CDR2 SYDVKM. V was cut by 5 bases and J by 3 bases, with 11 bases left in between. This CDR3 spans 14 amino acids. Written as DNA, the CDR3 is TGTGCCAGCAGTCCCCCGTGGGTCAATCAGCCCCAGCATTTT. It translates to CASSPPWVNQPQHF. The full variable domain, its missing parts supplied by reference TRBV28 and TRBJ1-5, is DVKVTQSSRYLVKRTGEKVFLECVQDMDHENMFWYRQDPGLGLRLIYFSYDVKMKEKGDIPEGYSVSREKKERFSLILESASTNQTSMYLCASSPPWVNQPQHFGDGTRLSIL.

The chain carries TRBV9 and TRBJ2-7, with 14 nucleotides matching TRBD2. J was trimmed by 6 bases and V by 3 bases; bases with no gene match: 8. Germline V gives CDR1 SGDLS, CDR2 YYNGEE. The CDR3 contains 16 residues. CDR3 sequence: CASSGGLAGVRGEQYF. The CDR3 DNA follows: TGTGCCAGCAGCGGGGGACTAGCGGGAGTTCGCGGCGAGCAGTACTTC.

J is TRBJ2-3 and V is TRBV7-9, with 10 bases matching TRBD2. Germline V gene lookup returns CDR1 SEHNR and CDR2 FQNEAQ (reference sequence). V lost 3 bases and J lost 4; bases outside the gene matches: 1. There are 14 residues in the CDR3. CDR3 sequence (DNA): TGTGCCAGCAGCTTTGGGACTAGCGCAGATACGCAGTATTTT. This gives the protein CASSFGTSADTQYF.

This clone has a single count. The genes are TRBV5-6 and TRBJ2-3; the D call may be TRBD1 or TRBD2 (5 bases each). The CDR3 extends over 15 amino acids. Deletions cut 3 bases from V and 2 bases from J, with 13 bases between. Per germline, CDR1 SGHDT and CDR2 YYEEEE. CDR3 in amino acids: CASSSRDGPTDTQYF. The CDR3 region has the DNA TGTGCCAGCAGCTCCCGGGACGGCCCCACAGATACGCAGTATTTT.

This sequence joins TRBV28 and TRBJ2-7, with D maybe TRBD2 (6 bases). V was cut by 2 bases and J by 3 bases, with 8 bases left in between. Germline V gives CDR1 MDHEN, CDR2 SYDVKM. This CDR3 is 13 amino acids long. The CDR3 here is CASSLMRDYEQYF. The CDR3 nucleotides read TGTGCCAGCAGTTTAATGCGGGACTACGAGCAGTACTTC.

This chain joins TRBV7-7 and TRBJ2-5; D ambiguous. Germline CDR1 is SSHAT and CDR2 is FNYEAQ (reference sequence). The CDR3 length is 13 residues. V shed 0 bases and J shed 2 bases, with 4 bases lying between them. The CDR3 spells CASSLAVQETQYF. The CDR3 nucleotides read TGTGCCAGCAGCTTAGCGGTTCAAGAGACCCAGTACTTC.